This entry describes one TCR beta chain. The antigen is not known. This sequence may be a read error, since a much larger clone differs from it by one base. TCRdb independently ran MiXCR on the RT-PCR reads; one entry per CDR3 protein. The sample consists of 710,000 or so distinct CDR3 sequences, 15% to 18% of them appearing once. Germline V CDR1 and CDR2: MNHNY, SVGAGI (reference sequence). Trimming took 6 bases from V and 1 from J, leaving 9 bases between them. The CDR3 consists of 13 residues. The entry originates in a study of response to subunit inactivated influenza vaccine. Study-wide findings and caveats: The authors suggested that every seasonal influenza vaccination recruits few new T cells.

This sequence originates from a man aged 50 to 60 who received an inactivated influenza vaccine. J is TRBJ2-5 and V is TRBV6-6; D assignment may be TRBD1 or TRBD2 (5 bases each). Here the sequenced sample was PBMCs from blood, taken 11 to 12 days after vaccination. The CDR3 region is CASRRDGQETQYF. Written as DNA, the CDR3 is TGTGCCAGCAGACGGGACGGCCAAGAGACCCAGTACTTC.